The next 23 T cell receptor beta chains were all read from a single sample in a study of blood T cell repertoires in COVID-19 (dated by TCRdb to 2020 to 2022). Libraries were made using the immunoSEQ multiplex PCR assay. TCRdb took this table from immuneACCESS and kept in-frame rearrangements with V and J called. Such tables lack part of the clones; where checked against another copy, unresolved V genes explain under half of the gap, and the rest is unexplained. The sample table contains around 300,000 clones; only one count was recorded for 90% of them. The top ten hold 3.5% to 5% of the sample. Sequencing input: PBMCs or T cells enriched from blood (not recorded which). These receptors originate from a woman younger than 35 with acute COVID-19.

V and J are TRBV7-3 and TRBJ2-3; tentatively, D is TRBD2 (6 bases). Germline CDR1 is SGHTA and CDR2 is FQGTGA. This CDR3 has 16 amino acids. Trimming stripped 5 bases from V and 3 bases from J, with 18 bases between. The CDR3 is CASSPVGGDPTDTQYF. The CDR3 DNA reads TGTGCCAGCAGCCCCGTCGGGGGAGACCCTACAGATACGCAGTATTTT.

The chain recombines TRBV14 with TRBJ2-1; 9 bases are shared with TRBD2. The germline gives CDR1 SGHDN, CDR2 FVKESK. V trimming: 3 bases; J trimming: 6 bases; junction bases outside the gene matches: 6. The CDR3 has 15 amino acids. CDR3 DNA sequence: TGTGCCAGCAGCCACCCCGCGGGAGGGGGCAATGAGCAGTTCTTC. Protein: CASSHPAGGGNEQFF.

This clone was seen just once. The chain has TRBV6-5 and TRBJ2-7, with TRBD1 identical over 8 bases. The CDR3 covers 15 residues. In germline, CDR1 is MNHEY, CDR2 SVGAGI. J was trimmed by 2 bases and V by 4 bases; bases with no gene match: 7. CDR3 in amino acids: CASSLKGQGTYEQYF. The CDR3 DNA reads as TGTGCCAGCAGTTTGAAAGGACAGGGAACCTACGAGCAGTACTTC.

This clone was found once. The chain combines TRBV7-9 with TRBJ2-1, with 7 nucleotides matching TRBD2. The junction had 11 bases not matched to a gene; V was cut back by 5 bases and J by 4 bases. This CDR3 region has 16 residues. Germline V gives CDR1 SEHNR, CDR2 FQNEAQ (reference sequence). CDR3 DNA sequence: TGTGCCAGCAGCCCCCGAGGCGGGGGATCTTACAATGAGCAGTTCTTC. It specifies CASSPRGGGSYNEQFF.

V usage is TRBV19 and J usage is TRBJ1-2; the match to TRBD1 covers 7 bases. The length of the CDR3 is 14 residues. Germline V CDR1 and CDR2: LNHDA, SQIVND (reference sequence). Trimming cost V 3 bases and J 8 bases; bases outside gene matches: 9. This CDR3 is CASSMGDRVYGYTF. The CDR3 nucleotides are TGTGCCAGTAGTATGGGCGACAGGGTCTACGGCTACACCTTC.

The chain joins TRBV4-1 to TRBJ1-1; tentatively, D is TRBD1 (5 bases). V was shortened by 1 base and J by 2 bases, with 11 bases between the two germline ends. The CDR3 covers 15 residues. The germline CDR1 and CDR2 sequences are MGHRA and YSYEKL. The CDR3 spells CASSQGIQGNTEAFF. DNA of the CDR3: TGCGCCAGCAGCCAAGGGATTCAGGGAAACACTGAAGCTTTCTTT.

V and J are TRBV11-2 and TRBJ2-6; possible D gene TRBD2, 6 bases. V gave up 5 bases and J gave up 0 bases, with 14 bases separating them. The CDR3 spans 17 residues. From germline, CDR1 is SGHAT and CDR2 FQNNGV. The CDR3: CASSILAYLSGANVLTF. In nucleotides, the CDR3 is TGTGCCAGCAGCATTCTAGCGTACCTCTCTGGGGCCAACGTCCTGACTTTC.

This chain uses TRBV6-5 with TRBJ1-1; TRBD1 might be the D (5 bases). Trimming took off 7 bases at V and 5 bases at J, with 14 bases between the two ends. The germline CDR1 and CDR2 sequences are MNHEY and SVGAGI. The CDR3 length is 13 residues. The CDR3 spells CASTPGWDTEAFF. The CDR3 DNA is TGTGCCAGCACTCCAGGGTGGGATACTGAAGCTTTCTTT.

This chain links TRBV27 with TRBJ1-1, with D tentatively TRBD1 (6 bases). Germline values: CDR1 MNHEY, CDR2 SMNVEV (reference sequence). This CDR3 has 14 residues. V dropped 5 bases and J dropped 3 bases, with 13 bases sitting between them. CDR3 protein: CASSQGFGDTEAFF. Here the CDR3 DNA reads TGTGCCAGCAGTCAGGGGTTTGGGGACACTGAAGCTTTCTTT.

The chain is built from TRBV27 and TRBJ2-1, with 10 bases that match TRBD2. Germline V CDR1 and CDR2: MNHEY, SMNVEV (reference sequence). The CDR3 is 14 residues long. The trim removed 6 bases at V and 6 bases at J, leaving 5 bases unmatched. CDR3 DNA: TGTGCCAGCAGCCGAAGCGGGAGGGCCAATGAGCAGTTCTTC. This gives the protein CASSRSGRANEQFF.

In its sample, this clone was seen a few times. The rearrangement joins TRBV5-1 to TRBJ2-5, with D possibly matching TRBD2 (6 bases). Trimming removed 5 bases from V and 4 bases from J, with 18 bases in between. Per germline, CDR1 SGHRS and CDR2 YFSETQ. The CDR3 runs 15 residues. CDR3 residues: CASRVGGRARETQYF. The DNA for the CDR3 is TGCGCCAGCAGGGTTGGAGGGCGGGCTCGAGAGACCCAGTACTTC.

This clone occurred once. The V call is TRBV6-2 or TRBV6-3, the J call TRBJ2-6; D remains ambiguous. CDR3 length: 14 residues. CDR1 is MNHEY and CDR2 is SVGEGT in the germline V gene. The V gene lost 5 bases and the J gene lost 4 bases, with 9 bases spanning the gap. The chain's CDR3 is CASSPRRGANVLTF. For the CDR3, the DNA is TGTGCCAGCAGTCCGCGAAGAGGGGCCAACGTCCTGACTTTC.

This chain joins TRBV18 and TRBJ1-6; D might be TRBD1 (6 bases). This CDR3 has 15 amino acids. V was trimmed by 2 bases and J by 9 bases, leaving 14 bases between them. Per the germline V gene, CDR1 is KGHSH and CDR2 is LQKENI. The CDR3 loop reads CASSPNGGPGSPLHF. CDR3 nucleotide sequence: TGTGCCAGCTCACCAAACGGGGGGCCAGGTTCACCCCTCCACTTT.

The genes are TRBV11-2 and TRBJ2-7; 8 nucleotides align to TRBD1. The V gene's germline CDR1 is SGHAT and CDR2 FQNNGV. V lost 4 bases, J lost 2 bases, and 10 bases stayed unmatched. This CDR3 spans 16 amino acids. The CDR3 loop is CASSSNPGDRTYEQYF. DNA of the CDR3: TGTGCCAGCAGCTCTAACCCTGGGGACAGGACCTACGAGCAGTACTTC.

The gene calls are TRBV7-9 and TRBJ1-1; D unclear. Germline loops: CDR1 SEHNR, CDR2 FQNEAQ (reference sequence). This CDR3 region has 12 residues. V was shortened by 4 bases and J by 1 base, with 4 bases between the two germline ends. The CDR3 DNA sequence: TGTGCCAGCAGCTCCCGGAACACTGAAGCTTTCTTT. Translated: CASSSRNTEAFF. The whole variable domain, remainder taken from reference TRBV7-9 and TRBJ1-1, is DTGVSQNPRHKITKRGQNVTFRCDPISEHNRLYWYRQTLGQGPEFLTYFQNEAQLEKSRLLSDRFSAERPKGSFSTLEIQRTEQGDSAMYLCASSSRNTEAFFGQGTRLTVV.

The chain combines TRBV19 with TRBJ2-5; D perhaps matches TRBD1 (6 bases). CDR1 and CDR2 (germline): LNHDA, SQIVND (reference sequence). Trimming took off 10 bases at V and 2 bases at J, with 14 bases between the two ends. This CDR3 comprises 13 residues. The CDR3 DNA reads TGTGCCACAAGACTGACAGGTCAAGAGACCCAGTACTTC. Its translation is CATRLTGQETQYF.

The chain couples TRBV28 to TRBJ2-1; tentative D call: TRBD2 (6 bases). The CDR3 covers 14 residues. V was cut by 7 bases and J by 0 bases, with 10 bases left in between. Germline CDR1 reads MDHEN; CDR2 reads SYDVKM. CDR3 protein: CASTRGSSYNEQFF. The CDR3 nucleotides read TGTGCCAGCACCCGGGGGAGCTCCTACAATGAGCAGTTCTTC.

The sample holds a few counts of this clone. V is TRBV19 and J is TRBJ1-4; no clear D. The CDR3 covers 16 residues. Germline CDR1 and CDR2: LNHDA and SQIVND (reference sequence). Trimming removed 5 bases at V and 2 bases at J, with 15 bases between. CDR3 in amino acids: CASSPRVRLTNEKLFF. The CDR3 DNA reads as TGTGCCAGTAGTCCACGGGTCCGGTTGACTAATGAAAAACTGTTTTTT.

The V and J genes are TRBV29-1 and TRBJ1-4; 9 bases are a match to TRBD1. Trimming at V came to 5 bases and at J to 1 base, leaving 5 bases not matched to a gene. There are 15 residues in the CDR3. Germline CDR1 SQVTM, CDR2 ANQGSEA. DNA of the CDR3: TGCAGCGTTATGACAGGGGGAATAACTAATGAAAAACTGTTTTTT. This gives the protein CSVMTGGITNEKLFF. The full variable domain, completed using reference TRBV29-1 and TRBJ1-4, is SAVISQKPSRDICQRGTSLTIQCQVDSQVTMMFWYRQQPGQSLTLIATANQGSEATYESGFVIDKFPISRPNLTFSTLTVSNMSPEDSSIYLCSVMTGGITNEKLFFGSGTQLSVL.

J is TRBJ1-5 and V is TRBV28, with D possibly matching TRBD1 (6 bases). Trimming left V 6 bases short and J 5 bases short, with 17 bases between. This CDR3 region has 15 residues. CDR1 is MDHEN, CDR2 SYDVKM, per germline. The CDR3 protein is CASRWRGGPDQPQHF. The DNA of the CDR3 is TGTGCCAGCAGATGGAGGGGGGGGCCTGATCAGCCCCAGCATTTT.

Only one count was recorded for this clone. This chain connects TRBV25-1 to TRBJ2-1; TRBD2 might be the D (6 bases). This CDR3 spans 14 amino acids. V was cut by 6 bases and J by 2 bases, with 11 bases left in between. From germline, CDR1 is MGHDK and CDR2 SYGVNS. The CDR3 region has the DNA TGTGCCAGCAGGGGGACTGTTCCCTACAATGAGCAGTTCTTC. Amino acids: CASRGTVPYNEQFF.

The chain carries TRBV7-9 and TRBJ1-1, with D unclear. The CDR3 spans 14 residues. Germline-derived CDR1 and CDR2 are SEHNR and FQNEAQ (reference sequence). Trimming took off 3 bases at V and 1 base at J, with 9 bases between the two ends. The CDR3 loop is CASSFKAGNTEAFF. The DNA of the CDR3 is TGTGCCAGCAGCTTTAAAGCAGGGAACACTGAAGCTTTCTTT.

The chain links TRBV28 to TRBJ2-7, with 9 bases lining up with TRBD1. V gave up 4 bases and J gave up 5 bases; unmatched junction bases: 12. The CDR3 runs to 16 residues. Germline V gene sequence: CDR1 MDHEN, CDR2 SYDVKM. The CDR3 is CASSYGGFGTGNEQYF. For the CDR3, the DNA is TGTGCCAGCAGTTACGGGGGGTTTGGGACAGGGAACGAGCAGTACTTC. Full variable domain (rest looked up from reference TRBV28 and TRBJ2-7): DVKVTQSSRYLVKRTGEKVFLECVQDMDHENMFWYRQDPGLGLRLIYFSYDVKMKEKGDIPEGYSVSREKKERFSLILESASTNQTSMYLCASSYGGFGTGNEQYFGPGTRLTVT.